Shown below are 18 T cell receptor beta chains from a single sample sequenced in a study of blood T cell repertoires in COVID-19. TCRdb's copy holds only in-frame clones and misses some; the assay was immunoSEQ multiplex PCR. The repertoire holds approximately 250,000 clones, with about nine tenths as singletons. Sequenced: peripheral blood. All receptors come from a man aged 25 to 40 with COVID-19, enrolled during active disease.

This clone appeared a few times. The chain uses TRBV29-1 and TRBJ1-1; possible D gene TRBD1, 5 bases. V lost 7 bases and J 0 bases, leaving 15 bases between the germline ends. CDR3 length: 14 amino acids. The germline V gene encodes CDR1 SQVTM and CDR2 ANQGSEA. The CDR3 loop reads CSGGARRVNTEAFF. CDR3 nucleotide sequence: TGCAGCGGTGGGGCTCGCAGGGTGAACACTGAAGCTTTCTTT.

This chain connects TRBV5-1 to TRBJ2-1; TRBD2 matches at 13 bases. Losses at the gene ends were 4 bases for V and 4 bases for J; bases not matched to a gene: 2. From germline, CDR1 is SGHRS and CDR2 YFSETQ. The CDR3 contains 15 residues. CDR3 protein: CASSGGLAGYNEQFF. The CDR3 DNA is TGCGCCAGCAGCGGGGGACTAGCGGGGTACAATGAGCAGTTCTTC. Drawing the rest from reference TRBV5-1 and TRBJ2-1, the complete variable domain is KAGVTQTPRYLIKTRGQQVTLSCSPISGHRSVSWYQQTPGQGLQFLFEYFSETQRNKGNFPGRFSGRQFSNSRSEMNVSTLELGDSALYLCASSGGLAGYNEQFFGPGTRLTVL.

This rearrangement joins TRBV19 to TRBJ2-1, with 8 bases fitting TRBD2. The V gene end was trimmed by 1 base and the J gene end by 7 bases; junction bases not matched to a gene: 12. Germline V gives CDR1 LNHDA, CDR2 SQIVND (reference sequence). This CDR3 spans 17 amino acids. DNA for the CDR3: TGTGCCAGTAGTATAGTTTTTAGCGGGGCACTAGATAATGAGCAGTTCTTC. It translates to CASSIVFSGALDNEQFF.

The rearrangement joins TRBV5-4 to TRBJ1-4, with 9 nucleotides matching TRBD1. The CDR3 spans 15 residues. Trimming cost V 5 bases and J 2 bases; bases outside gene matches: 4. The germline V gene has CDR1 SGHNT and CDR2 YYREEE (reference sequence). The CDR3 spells CASSTGGLTNEKLFF. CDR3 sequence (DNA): TGTGCCAGCAGTACAGGGGGCCTGACTAATGAAAAACTGTTTTTT.

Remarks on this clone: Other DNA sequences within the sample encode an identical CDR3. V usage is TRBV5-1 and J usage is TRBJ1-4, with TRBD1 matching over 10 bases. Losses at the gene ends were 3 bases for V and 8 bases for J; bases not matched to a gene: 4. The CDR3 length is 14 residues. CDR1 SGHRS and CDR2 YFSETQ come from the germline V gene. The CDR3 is CASSSGTGDEKLFF. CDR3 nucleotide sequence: TGCGCCAGCAGCTCCGGGACAGGGGACGAAAAACTGTTTTTT.

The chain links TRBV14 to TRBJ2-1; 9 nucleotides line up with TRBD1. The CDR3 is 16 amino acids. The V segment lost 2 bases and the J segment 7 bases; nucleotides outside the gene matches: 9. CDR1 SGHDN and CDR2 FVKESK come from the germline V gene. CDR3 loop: CASSQITGTGNNEQFF. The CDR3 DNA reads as TGTGCCAGCAGCCAAATAACCGGGACAGGGAATAATGAGCAGTTCTTC.

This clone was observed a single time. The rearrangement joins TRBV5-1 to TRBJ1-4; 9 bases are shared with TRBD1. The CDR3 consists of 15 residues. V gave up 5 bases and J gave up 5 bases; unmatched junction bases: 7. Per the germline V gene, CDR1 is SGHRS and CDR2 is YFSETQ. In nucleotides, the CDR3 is TGCGCCAGCAGGGGGGACAGGGACGAAAATGAAAAACTGTTTTTT. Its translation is CASRGDRDENEKLFF.

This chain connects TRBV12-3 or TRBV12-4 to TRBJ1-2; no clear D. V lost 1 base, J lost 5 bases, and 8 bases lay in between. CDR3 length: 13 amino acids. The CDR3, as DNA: TGTGCCAGCAGTTTAGGGGCAGCTTATGGCTACACCTTC. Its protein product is CASSLGAAYGYTF.

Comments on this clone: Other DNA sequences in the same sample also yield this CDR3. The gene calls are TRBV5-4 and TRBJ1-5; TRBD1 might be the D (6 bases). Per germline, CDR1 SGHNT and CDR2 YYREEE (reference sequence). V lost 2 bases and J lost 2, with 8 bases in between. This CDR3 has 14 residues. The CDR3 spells CASSLQGGNQPQHF. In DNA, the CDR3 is TGTGCCAGCAGCTTACAGGGAGGCAATCAGCCCCAGCATTTT.

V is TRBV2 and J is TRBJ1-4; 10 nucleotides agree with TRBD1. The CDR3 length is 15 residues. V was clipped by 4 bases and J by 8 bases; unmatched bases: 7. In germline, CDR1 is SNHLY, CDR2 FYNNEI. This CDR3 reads CASSVRQGAGEKLFF. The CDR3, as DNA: TGTGCCAGCAGTGTTCGACAGGGGGCGGGAGAAAAACTGTTTTTT.

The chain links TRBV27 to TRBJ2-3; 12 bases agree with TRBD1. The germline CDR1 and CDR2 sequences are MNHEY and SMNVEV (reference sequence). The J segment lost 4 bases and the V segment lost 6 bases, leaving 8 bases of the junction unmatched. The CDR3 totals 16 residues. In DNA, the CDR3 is TGTGCCAGCAGGCCGGGACAGGGGGCAGAGGCAGATACGCAGTATTTT. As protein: CASRPGQGAEADTQYF.

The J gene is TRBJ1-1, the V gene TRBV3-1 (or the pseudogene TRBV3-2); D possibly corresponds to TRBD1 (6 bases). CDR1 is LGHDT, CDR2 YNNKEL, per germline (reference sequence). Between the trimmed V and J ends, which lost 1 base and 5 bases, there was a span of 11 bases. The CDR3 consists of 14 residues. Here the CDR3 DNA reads TGTGCCAGCAGCCAAGTAGCAGGGGAGACTGAAGCTTTCTTT. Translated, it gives CASSQVAGETEAFF.

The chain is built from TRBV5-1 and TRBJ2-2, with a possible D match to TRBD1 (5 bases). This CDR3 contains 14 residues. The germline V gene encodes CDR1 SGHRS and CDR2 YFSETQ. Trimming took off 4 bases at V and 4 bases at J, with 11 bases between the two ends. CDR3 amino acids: CASSHPQGTGELFF. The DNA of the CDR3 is TGCGCCAGCAGCCATCCCCAGGGCACCGGGGAGCTGTTTTTT.

The CDR3 nucleotides are TGTGCCAGCAGCTTAGGGTTCGGGACAGATGGCTACACCTTC. Encoded protein: CASSLGFGTDGYTF. J is TRBJ1-2 and V is TRBV7-9, with TRBD1 identical over 7 bases. Trimming at V came to 1 base and at J to 6 bases, leaving 5 bases not matched to a gene. Germline lookup yields CDR1 SEHNR and CDR2 FQNEAQ (reference sequence). CDR3 length: 14 residues.

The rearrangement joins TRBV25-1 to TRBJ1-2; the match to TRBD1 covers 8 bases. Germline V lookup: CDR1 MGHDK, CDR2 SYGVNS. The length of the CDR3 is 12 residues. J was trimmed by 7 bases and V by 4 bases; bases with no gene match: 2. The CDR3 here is CASSAGTGGYTF. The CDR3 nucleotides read TGTGCCAGCAGTGCGGGGACAGGTGGCTACACCTTC.

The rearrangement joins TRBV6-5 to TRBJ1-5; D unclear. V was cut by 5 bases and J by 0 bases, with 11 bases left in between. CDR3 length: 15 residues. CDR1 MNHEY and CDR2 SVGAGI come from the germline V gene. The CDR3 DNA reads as TGTGCCAGCAGTCAACAGTCGGATAGCAATCAGCCCCAGCATTTT. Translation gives CASSQQSDSNQPQHF.

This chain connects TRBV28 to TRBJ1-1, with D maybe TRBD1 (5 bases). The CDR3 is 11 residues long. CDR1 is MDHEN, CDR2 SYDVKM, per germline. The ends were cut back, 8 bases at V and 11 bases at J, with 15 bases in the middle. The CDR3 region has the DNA TGTGCCAGCTGCTCCACAGGTGGGGCTTTCTTT. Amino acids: CASCSTGGAFF. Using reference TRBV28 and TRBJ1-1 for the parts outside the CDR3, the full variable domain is DVKVTQSSRYLVKRTGEKVFLECVQDMDHENMFWYRQDPGLGLRLIYFSYDVKMKEKGDIPEGYSVSREKKERFSLILESASTNQTSMYLCASCSTGGAFFGQGTRLTVV.

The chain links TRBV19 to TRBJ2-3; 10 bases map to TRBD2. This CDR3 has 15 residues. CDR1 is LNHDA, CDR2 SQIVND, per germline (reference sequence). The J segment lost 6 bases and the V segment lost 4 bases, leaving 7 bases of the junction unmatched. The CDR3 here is CASSRLAGVGDTQYF. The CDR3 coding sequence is TGTGCCAGTAGTAGGCTAGCGGGGGTTGGGGATACGCAGTATTTT. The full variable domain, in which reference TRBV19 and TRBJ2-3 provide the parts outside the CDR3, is DGGITQSPKYLFRKEGQNVTLSCEQNLNHDAMYWYRQDPGQGLRLIYYSQIVNDFQKGDIAEGYSVSREKKESFPLTVTSAQKNPTAFYLCASSRLAGVGDTQYFGPGTRLTVL.